This T cell receptor beta chain was recorded in a study of T cell repertoires in cytomegalovirus infection. Study in general: HLA-B-restricted CMV epitopes that are well studied, plus recently identified HLA-C-restricted ones, were used by the study.

In the case of this clonotype: What it binds is not known.

TCRdb processed the reads anew with MiXCR; each CDR3 protein has one entry. The sample consists of fewer than 950,000 distinct CDR3 sequences, 30% to 35% of them appearing once. The CDR3 loop spans 13 amino acids. The germline gives CDR1 MNHEY, CDR2 SVGAGI. Trimming removed 8 bases from V and 3 bases from J, with 11 bases in between. This receptor was identified in a human donor in good health (CMV status not recorded). Some clones in this sample may be carry-over from other donors' samples. This chain uses TRBV6-5 with TRBJ2-1, with D uncertain. This specimen consisted of cultured CD8+ T cells from PBMCs, obtained from culture after CMV antigen stimulation. CDR3 sequence: CASGWRVYNEQFF. CDR3 nucleotide sequence: TGTGCCAGCGGCTGGAGAGTCTACAATGAGCAGTTCTTC.